The 15 T cell receptor beta chains in this list originate from one sample, sequenced in a study of T cell responses to AZD1222 COVID-19 vaccine. The assay was immunoSEQ multiplex PCR, and TCRdb's table has in-frame clones only and misses some. The table has about 160,000 clones, about 90% seen once. The sequences come from peripheral blood, collected on day 0 of AZD1222 vaccination. These receptors all come from an adult in good health.

This chain links TRBV7-2 with TRBJ2-3; no definite D call. The CDR3 contains 12 residues. Per the germline V gene, CDR1 is SGHTA and CDR2 is FQGNSA. V lost 5 bases and J lost 7, with 10 bases in between. The CDR3 spells CASSQDVYTQYF. Here the CDR3 DNA reads TGTGCCAGCAGCCAGGATGTCTATACGCAGTATTTT.

This clone has just one count. This chain links TRBV7-2 with TRBJ1-6; TRBD1 is a possible D gene (5 bases). V was trimmed by 8 bases and J by 9 bases, leaving 14 bases between them. Germline assignment: CDR1 SGHTA and CDR2 FQGNSA. The CDR3 loop spans 13 amino acids. In DNA, the CDR3 is TGTGCCAGCGGCCTTTGGGGACCTTCACCCCTCCACTTT. Protein sequence: CASGLWGPSPLHF.

This sequence joins TRBV11-1 and TRBJ1-2; possible D gene TRBD1, 6 bases. This CDR3 region has 13 residues. The V and J ends lost 5 bases and 3 bases respectively, with 10 bases between them. CDR1 is SGHAT, CDR2 FQDESV, per germline (reference sequence). The CDR3 loop is CASSETGYYGYTF. CDR3 nucleotide sequence: TGTGCCAGCAGCGAGACAGGTTACTATGGCTACACCTTC.

V is TRBV28 and J is TRBJ1-1, with D unclear. The germline gives CDR1 MDHEN, CDR2 SYDVKM. The V end was cut by 2 bases, the J end by 4 bases, with 14 bases between. The length of the CDR3 is 15 residues. The CDR3 DNA is TGTGCCAGCAGTTTAGGCAGTTTACTTTCCACTGAAGCTTTCTTT. It specifies CASSLGSLLSTEAFF.

The chain carries TRBV3-1 (or the pseudogene TRBV3-2) and TRBJ1-1; D call uncertain. Germline V lookup: CDR1 LGHDT, CDR2 YNNKEL (reference sequence). Trimming removed 1 base at V and 7 bases at J, with 7 bases between. The CDR3 totals 12 residues. The CDR3 nucleotides are TGTGCCAGCAGCCAAGCTTCCCTTGAAGCTTTCTTT. Translated, it gives CASSQASLEAFF.

This chain connects TRBV7-9 to TRBJ1-5; possibly TRBD1 for D (6 bases). CDR1 and CDR2 from the germline V gene are SEHNR and FQNEAQ (reference sequence). V lost 6 bases and J lost 10, with 13 bases in between. The CDR3 sequence is 12 residues long. CDR3 DNA: TGTGCCAGCAGTACTCCGGACAGTCCCCAGCATTTT. Encoded protein: CASSTPDSPQHF.

In its sample, this clone was seen a few times. The gene calls are TRBV11-3 and TRBJ2-3, with 11 bases fitting TRBD2. The CDR3 loop spans 18 amino acids. V was clipped by 2 bases and J by 5 bases; unmatched bases: 12. CDR1 SGHNT and CDR2 YENEEA come from the germline V gene. DNA for the CDR3: TGTGCCAGCAGCTTATCCAGTCTAGCGGGAGGTTCAGGAGATACGCAGTATTTT. Translated, it gives CASSLSSLAGGSGDTQYF.

The chain carries TRBV20-1 and TRBJ1-2; D uncertain. This CDR3 comprises 11 residues. Trimming shortened V by 3 bases and J by 6 bases, and 8 bases separated the two germline ends. The germline V gene encodes CDR1 DFQATT and CDR2 SNEGSKA (reference sequence). Here the CDR3 reads CSASFWDGYTF. The CDR3 DNA reads TGCAGTGCTAGTTTTTGGGATGGCTACACCTTC.

J is TRBJ2-7 and V is TRBV9, with 9 bases that match TRBD1. This CDR3 is 14 amino acids long. V gave up 4 bases and J gave up 6 bases; unmatched junction bases: 8. CDR1 is SGDLS and CDR2 is YYNGEE in the germline V gene. The CDR3 region is CASSPRDRDAEQYF. The CDR3 DNA sequence: TGTGCCAGCAGCCCTCGGGACAGGGACGCCGAGCAGTACTTC. Full variable domain (remainder filled in from reference TRBV9 and TRBJ2-7): DSGVTQTPKHLITATGQRVTLRCSPRSGDLSVYWYQQSLDQGLQFLIQYYNGEERAKGNILERFSAQQFPDLHSELNLSSLELGDSALYFCASSPRDRDAEQYFGPGTRLTVT.

The rearrangement joins TRBV29-1 to TRBJ2-1; D gene unclear. Trimming stripped 4 bases from V and 7 bases from J, with 8 bases between. Germline values: CDR1 SQVTM, CDR2 ANQGSEA. CDR3 size: 11 residues. The CDR3 DNA is TGCAGCGTTGCCCTAAGTAATGAGCAGTTCTTC. Amino acids: CSVALSNEQFF.

V and J are TRBV3-1 (or the pseudogene TRBV3-2) and TRBJ1-1, with D perhaps matching TRBD1 (6 bases). This CDR3 spans 15 amino acids. V was clipped by 0 bases and J by 3 bases, with 11 bases between them. Germline-derived CDR1 and CDR2 are LGHDT and YNNKEL (reference sequence). The CDR3 nucleotides are TGTGCCAGCAGCCAAGATTTGGGGGGCGACACTGAAGCTTTCTTT. It is translated as CASSQDLGGDTEAFF.

The gene calls are TRBV20-1 and TRBJ1-2; a weak D match, TRBD1 (6 bases). This CDR3 has 16 amino acids. V lost 3 bases and J 3 bases, leaving 20 bases between the germline ends. CDR1 and CDR2 from the germline V gene are DFQATT and SNEGSKA (reference sequence). CDR3 loop: CSASPTGGLRDYGYTF. The CDR3 DNA reads TGCAGTGCTAGTCCAACCGGGGGGCTGCGGGACTATGGCTACACCTTC.

The chain is built from TRBV7-8 and TRBJ1-2; TRBD1 might be the D (5 bases). The germline V gene has CDR1 SGHVS and CDR2 FQNEAQ. The CDR3 has 16 residues. Trimming cost V 5 bases and J 2 bases, with 18 bases left between them. CDR3: CASSPGTNLVNYGYTF. DNA of the CDR3: TGTGCCAGCAGCCCAGGGACGAATTTAGTCAACTATGGCTACACCTTC.

Only one count was recorded for this clone. This chain joins TRBV7-2 and TRBJ1-2; TRBD1 agrees at 9 bases. Germline V CDR1 and CDR2: SGHTA, FQGNSA. The junction had 9 bases not matched to a gene; V was cut back by 5 bases and J by 8 bases. The CDR3 runs to 14 residues. The CDR3 DNA follows: TGTGCCAGCAGCGCCGGGGACAGGGCGGGGGGCTACACCTTC. The encoded protein is CASSAGDRAGGYTF. Based on the CDR3 plus reference TRBV7-2 and TRBJ1-2, the full variable domain is GAGVSQSPSNKVTEKGKDVELRCDPISGHTALYWYRQSLGQGLEFLIYFQGNSAPDKSGLPSDRFSAERTGGSVSTLTIQRTQQEDSAVYLCASSAGDRAGGYTFGSGTRLTVV.

The CDR3 DNA follows: TGTGCCACCAGTGAGACTGATCAGCCCCAGCATTTT. Amino acids: CATSETDQPQHF. The rearrangement links TRBV24-1 to TRBJ1-5; D is uncertain. Germline-derived CDR1 and CDR2 are KGHDR and SFDVKD. The ends were cut back, 4 bases at V and 5 bases at J, with 5 bases in the middle. The length of the CDR3 is 12 residues.